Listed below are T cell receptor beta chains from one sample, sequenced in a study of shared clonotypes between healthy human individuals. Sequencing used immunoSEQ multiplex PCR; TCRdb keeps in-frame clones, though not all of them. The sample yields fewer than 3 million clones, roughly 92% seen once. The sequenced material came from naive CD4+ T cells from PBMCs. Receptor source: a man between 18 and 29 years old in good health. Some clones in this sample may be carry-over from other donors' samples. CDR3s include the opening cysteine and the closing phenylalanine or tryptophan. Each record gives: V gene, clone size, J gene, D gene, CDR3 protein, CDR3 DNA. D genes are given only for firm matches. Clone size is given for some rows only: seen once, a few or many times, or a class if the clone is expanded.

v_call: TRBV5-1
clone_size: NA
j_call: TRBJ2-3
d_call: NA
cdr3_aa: CASSLGQTSDTQYF
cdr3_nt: TGCGCCAGCAGCTTGGGACAAACTTCAGATACGCAGTATTTT

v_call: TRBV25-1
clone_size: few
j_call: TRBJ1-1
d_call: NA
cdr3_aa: CASSDHAGAGDTEAFF
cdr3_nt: TGTGCCAGCAGTGACCATGCGGGGGCCGGGGACACTGAAGCTTTCTTT

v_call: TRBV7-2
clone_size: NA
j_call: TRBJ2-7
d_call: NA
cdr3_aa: CASSPSPQGYEQYF
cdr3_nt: TGTGCCAGCAGCCCTTCCCCCCAGGGCTACGAGCAGTACTTC

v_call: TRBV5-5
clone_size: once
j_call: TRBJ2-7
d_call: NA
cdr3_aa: CASSPDRIANSYEQYF
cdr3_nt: TGTGCCAGCAGCCCGGACAGAATAGCAAACTCCTACGAGCAGTACTTC

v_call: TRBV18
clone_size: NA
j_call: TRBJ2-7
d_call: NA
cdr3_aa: CASSTLARDYEQYF
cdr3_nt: TGTGCCAGCTCAACGCTAGCCAGAGACTACGAGCAGTACTTC

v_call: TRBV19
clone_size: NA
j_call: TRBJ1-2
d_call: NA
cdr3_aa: CASSIDTGPYGYTF
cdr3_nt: TGTGCCAGTAGTATAGATACAGGGCCCTATGGCTACACCTTC

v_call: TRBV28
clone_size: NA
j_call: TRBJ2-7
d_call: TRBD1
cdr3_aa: CASSRTGTGEGWQYF
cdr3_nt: TGTGCCAGCAGCAGAACCGGGACAGGGGAGGGGTGGCAGTACTTC

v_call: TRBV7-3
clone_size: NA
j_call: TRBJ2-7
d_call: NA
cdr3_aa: CASSLTLADSTYEQYF
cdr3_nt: TGTGCCAGCAGCTTAACGTTGGCGGATTCAACCTACGAGCAGTACTTC

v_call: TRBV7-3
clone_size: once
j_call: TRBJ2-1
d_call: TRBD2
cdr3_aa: CASSLAGAEDEQFF
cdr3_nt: TGTGCCAGCAGCTTAGCGGGAGCTGAGGATGAGCAGTTCTTC

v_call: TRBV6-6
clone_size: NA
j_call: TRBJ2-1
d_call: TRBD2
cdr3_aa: CASSTPLAGVEQFF
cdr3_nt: TGTGCCAGCAGCACCCCACTAGCGGGGGTGGAGCAGTTCTTC

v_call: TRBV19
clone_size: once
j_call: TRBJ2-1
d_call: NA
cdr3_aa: CASSASTYNEQFF
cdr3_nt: TGTGCCAGTAGTGCCAGTACCTACAATGAGCAGTTCTTC

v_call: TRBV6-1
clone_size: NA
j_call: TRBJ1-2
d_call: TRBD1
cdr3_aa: CASSNDRGQFGYTF
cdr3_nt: TGTGCCAGCAGCAATGACAGGGGGCAGTTCGGCTACACCTTC

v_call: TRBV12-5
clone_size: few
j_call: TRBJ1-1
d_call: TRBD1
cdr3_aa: CASGLTGMNTEAFF
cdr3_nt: TGTGCTAGTGGCTTGACAGGGATGAACACTGAAGCTTTCTTT

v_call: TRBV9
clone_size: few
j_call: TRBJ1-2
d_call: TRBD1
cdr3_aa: CASSVASGQRSYGYTF
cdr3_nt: TGTGCCAGCAGCGTAGCTTCGGGACAGAGGTCCTATGGCTACACCTTC

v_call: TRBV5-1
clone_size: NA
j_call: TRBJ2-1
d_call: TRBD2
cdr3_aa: CASSLDWGLAGADEQFF
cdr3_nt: TGCGCCAGCAGCTTGGATTGGGGACTAGCGGGAGCTGATGAGCAGTTCTTC

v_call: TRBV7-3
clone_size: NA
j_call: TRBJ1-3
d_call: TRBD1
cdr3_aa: CASSLGQGSGNTIYF
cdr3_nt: TGTGCCAGCAGCTTAGGACAGGGCTCTGGAAACACCATATATTTT

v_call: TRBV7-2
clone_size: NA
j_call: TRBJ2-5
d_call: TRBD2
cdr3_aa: CASSLGLAGGRTEQYF
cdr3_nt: TGTGCCAGCAGCTTAGGTCTAGCGGGAGGTCGGACGGAGCAGTACTTC

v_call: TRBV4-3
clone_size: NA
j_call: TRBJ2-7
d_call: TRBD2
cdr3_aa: CASSHGASGSSYEQYF
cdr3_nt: TGCGCCAGCAGCCACGGAGCTAGCGGGAGCTCCTACGAGCAGTACTTC

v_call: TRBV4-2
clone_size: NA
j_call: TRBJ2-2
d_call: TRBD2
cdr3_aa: CASSPPAGRDTGELFF
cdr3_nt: TGTGCCAGCAGCCCCCCAGCGGGAAGGGACACCGGGGAGCTGTTTTTT

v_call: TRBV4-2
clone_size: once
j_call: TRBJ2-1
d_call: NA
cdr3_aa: CASSQGTDNEQFF
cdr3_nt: TGTGCCAGCAGCCAAGGAACGGATAATGAGCAGTTCTTC